By frequency in the sample, the clone carrying this TCR beta chain is medium-sized (0.01 to 0.1%). This sample was taken from a study of metastatic and nonmetastatic thyroid tumors. Patients underwent thyroid surgery, and none had received any treatment before it. TCRdb recomputed clones from the PCR reads via MiXCR. The sample records about 15,000 clones, less than 30% being singletons. The specimen sequenced was tumor tissue. The origin of this receptor is a male donor with papillary thyroid cancer or a benign thyroid nodule (not recorded which). Some clones in this sample may be carry-over from other donors' samples.

This CDR3 is CASTRQGQANSPLHF. The CDR3 nucleotides read TGTGCCAGTACCCGACAGGGCCAGGCGAATTCACCCCTCCACTTT. This sequence joins TRBV19 and TRBJ1-6; 7 bases agree with TRBD1. With V trimmed by 7 bases and J by 7 bases, 10 bases remained unmatched. CDR3 size: 15 residues. Germline values: CDR1 LNHDA, CDR2 SQIVND (reference sequence).